This is a list of T cell receptor beta chains from one sample in a study of blood T cell repertoires in COVID-19. Libraries were prepared by immunoSEQ multiplex PCR; TCRdb keeps only in-frame clonotypes and omits some of them. This sample has 250,000 to 300,000 clones, with 70% to 90% found just once. Sequencing was carried out using peripheral blood. These receptors originate from a woman in her 70s with acute or convalescent COVID-19. The CDR3 runs from the conserved cysteine through the conserved F or W. The D gene is left open where the match is weak. Size values are once, few and many counts, or a class for expanded clones, and some rows have none.

D gene,J gene,V gene,clone size,CDR3 DNA,CDR3 protein
NA,TRBJ1-2,TRBV3-1/TRBV3-2,NA,TGTGCCAGCAGCCAACAGGGCGTCGGCTACACCTTC,CASSQQGVGYTF
TRBD2,TRBJ2-3,TRBV2,NA,TGTGCCAGCAGTGAAACTAGCGGGGGAATCACAGATACGCAGTATTTT,CASSETSGGITDTQYF
NA,TRBJ2-1,TRBV19,NA,TGTGCCAGTAGCCACCAGGGGAACCTACAAGGCAATGAGCAGTTCTTC,CASSHQGNLQGNEQFF
NA,TRBJ2-7,TRBV3-1/TRBV3-2,NA,TGTGCCAGCAGCCAAGATGGGCGAGAGCAGTACTTC,CASSQDGREQYF
NA,TRBJ1-1,TRBV2,NA,TGTGCCAGCAGACCGGGTGGGCGGGAGATTGCTTTCTTT,CASRPGGREIAFF
TRBD2,TRBJ2-1,TRBV4-1,NA,TGCGCCAGCAGCCAAGAGGGCGGGGGGGCCAGAGAGCAGTTCTTC,CASSQEGGGAREQFF
NA,TRBJ1-2,TRBV20-1,NA,TGCAGTGCTAGTTCAGGGAACTATGGCTACACCTTC,CSASSGNYGYTF
NA,TRBJ1-4,TRBV19,once,TGTGCCAGTACCGACCAGGGGAGAGGGGCAACTAATGAAAAACTGTTTTTT,CASTDQGRGATNEKLFF
TRBD2,TRBJ2-3,TRBV9,NA,TGTGCCAGCAGCTTTAGCGGGGGTGGAGATACGCAGTATTTT,CASSFSGGGDTQYF
TRBD1,TRBJ1-5,TRBV4-2,few,TGTGCCAGCAGCCAACCGGGACAGGGAAGTTATGGTCAGCCCCAGCATTTT,CASSQPGQGSYGQPQHF
NA,TRBJ1-5,TRBV18,NA,TGTGCCAGCTCACCCGTGGGCGTTAGCAATCAGCCCCAGCATTTT,CASSPVGVSNQPQHF
NA,TRBJ2-7,TRBV29-1,once,TGCAGCGTCCGGGACTCCTACGAGCAGTACTTC,CSVRDSYEQYF
NA,TRBJ2-7,TRBV7-2,NA,TGTGCCAGCAGCGAAAGGGCGGGGAGCACCTACGAGCAGTACTTC,CASSERAGSTYEQYF
TRBD2,TRBJ2-7,TRBV20-1,NA,TGCAGTGCTCGGACTAGCTACGAGCAGTACTTC,CSARTSYEQYF
NA,TRBJ1-1,TRBV27,NA,TGTGCCAGCAGTCGGGATCTACCAAATGGTGGCACTGAAGCTTTCTTT,CASSRDLPNGGTEAFF
TRBD1,TRBJ1-6,TRBV5-1,NA,TGCGCCAGCAGCGCCTCAACAGGGGGCACAACCTATAATTCACCCCTCCACTTT,CASSASTGGTTYNSPLHF
NA,TRBJ1-6,TRBV30,NA,TGTGCCTGGAAACCGACAGTCAATTCACCCCTCCACTTT,CAWKPTVNSPLHF
NA,TRBJ1-1,TRBV5-1,few,TGCGCCAGCAGCTCCCTTACAGGGACCACTGAAGCTTTCTTT,CASSSLTGTTEAFF
NA,TRBJ1-2,TRBV5-1,NA,TGCGCCAGCAGCTTGGAAGGACACTTCTATGGCTACACCTTC,CASSLEGHFYGYTF
NA,TRBJ2-5,TRBV7-2,NA,TGTGCCAGCAGCCCCACTAGACAAGAGACCCAGTACTTC,CASSPTRQETQYF
TRBD1,TRBJ1-1,TRBV3-1/TRBV3-2,NA,TGTGCCAGCAGCTCATCCGGGACAGGAGGCACTGAAGCTTTCTTT,CASSSSGTGGTEAFF
NA,TRBJ1-4,TRBV6-5,NA,TGTGCCAGCCGAGTTGGAGGCACTAATGAAAAACTGTTTTTT,CASRVGGTNEKLFF
NA,TRBJ1-5,TRBV5-6,once,TGTGCCAGCAGCTTGCGGGGGGAGAGGACCCAGCATTTT,CASSLRGERTQHF
NA,TRBJ2-1,TRBV5-1,once,TGCGCCAGCAGCTTGGAAGCGGACAATGAGCAGTTCTTC,CASSLEADNEQFF
TRBD2,TRBJ2-2,TRBV3-1/TRBV3-2,NA,TGTGCCAGCGGGTCGCGGGGGGGATCGAACACCGGGGAGCTGTTTTTT,CASGSRGGSNTGELFF